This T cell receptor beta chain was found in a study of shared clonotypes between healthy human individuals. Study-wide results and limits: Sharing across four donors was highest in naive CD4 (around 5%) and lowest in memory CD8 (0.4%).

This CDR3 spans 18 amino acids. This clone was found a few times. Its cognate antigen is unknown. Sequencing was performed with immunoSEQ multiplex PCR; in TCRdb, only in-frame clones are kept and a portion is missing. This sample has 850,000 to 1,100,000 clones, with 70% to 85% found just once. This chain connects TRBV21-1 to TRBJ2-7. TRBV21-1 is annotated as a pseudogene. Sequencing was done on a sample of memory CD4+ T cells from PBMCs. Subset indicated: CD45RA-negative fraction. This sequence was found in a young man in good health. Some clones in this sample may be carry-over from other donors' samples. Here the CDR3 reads CASHEFIVEFPVTYEQYF. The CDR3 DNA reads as TGTGCCAGCCACGAGTTTATTGTGGAATTCCCAGTCACCTACGAGCAGTACTTC.